In its sample, the clone carrying this T cell receptor beta chain was seen a few times. Its target is unknown. Constant-region reverse primers amplified full-length variable regions, followed by semi-nested Nested Universal Primer A PCR. TCRdb re-derived calls from the 5' RACE reads in MiXCR, one entry per CDR3 protein. The repertoire holds about 32,000 distinct CDR3 sequences, around 27% seen once, with 2.3% in the top ten. Germline V gene lookup returns CDR1 SNHLY and CDR2 FYNNEI. Trimming left V 8 bases short and J 1 base short, with 3 bases between. This CDR3 contains 11 residues. The sorted Tregs were CD4+CD25+CD127-/low cells. Study-level points and caveats: Larger-cohort validation covered only one TCR beta V-J rearrangement. Tumor Tregs overlapped most with tumor, then blood, naive CD4+ cells.

Input material: tumor-infiltrating Tregs sorted from the breast tumor. The sequence was collected from a female donor with breast cancer. The rearrangement links TRBV2 to TRBJ2-1; D is undetermined. The CDR3 spells CASLSYNEQFF. In DNA form, the CDR3 reads TGTGCCAGCCTGTCCTACAATGAGCAGTTCTTC.